The sequence of this T cell receptor beta chain was determined in a study of cytomegalovirus exposure and HLA in healthy donors. Overall study results and limits: Excluded were some V segments that proved indistinguishable, including TRBV6-2 and TRBV6-3.

Germline V gene lookup returns CDR1 SGHRS and CDR2 YFSETQ. The CDR3 has 15 residues. Among the donors, all were healthy bone marrow donors. At the time of sampling, donors were nominally healthy, though unrecorded immune exposures were likely. Note on this clone: What it binds is unknown.

PCR amplification relied on 60 Vbeta primers (plus 13 Jbeta primers). Original methodology: There were around 80 million unique TCR beta chains by a later count, and around 10 million of them were shared. The table came from immunoSEQ multiplex PCR; TCRdb's copy has only in-frame clones and leaves some out. Clonal size and the V and J genes are those of that table, whereas D and trimming came from the DNA. The sample shows 100,000 to 150,000 clones, around three quarters of them seen only once. The TCR comes from a middle-aged man in good health and CMV-seronegative. The rearrangement links TRBV5-1 to TRBJ2-5; D possibly corresponds to TRBD2 (6 bases). The DNA end is a closer match to TRBJ2-7, so the J assignment may be wrong. Material for sequencing was PBMCs. CDR3: CASSLGGLGSYEQYF. The CDR3 DNA sequence: TGCGCCAGCAGCTTGGGGGGACTGGGGTCCTACGAGCAGTACTTC.